This TCR beta chain derives from a study of cytomegalovirus exposure and HLA in healthy donors. Study-level information: A later analysis reported the roughly 120 validation repertoires used the same platform as the 500 to 800 first-cohort repertoires.

This clone has only one observation. Its antigen is not identified. Study observations and caveats: Testing in vitro showed a few CMV-associated chains specific for CMV antigens.

The method was immunoSEQ multiplex PCR; TCRdb's version includes in-frame clones alone and lacks a portion of them. The data hold fewer than 200,000 clones, with more than 75% observed a single time. The TCR was taken from a woman younger than 45 in good health and CMV-seronegative. Sample: PBMCs.

CDR3 protein: CASSRPGVYEQYF. The CDR3 DNA reads as TGTGCCAGCAGCCGACCAGGGGTTTACGAGCAGTACTTC. The chain carries TRBV13 and TRBJ2-7; tentatively, D is TRBD1 (6 bases). V was clipped by 5 bases and J by 4 bases, with 12 bases between them. Germline V gene lookup returns CDR1 PRHDT and CDR2 FYEKMQ (reference sequence). CDR3 length: 13 residues. The complete variable domain, with remaining parts taken from reference TRBV13 and TRBJ2-7, reads AAGVIQSPRHLIKEKRETATLKCYPIPRHDTVYWYQQGPGQDPQFLISFYEKMQSDKGSIPDRFSAQQFSDYHSELNMSSLELGDSALYFCASSRPGVYEQYFGPGTRLTVT.